The clone carrying this T cell receptor (beta chain) was detected only a few times. Antigen: not known. These data are taken from a study of cytomegalovirus exposure and HLA in healthy donors. V lost 3 bases, J lost 8 bases, and 13 bases lay in between. The CDR3 consists of 13 residues. Germline assignment: CDR1 PRHDT and CDR2 FYEKMQ (reference sequence). Amplification used 60 Vbeta primers and 13 Jbeta primers. Data came from immunoSEQ multiplex PCR; TCRdb stores just in-frame clones and leaves some out. The sample has fewer than 70,000 clones, approximately 76% seen once. Points from the study as a whole: Cytomegalovirus association was listed for about 180 TCR beta chains.

V usage is TRBV13 and J usage is TRBJ1-1; maybe TRBD1 (5 bases). The source of this sequence is a man aged 50 to 59 in good health and CMV-seronegative. The sample consisted of PBMCs. The CDR3 DNA reads as TGTGCCAGCAGCTTTGGTAGGCGGGGCGAAGCTTTCTTT. It is translated as CASSFGRRGEAFF.